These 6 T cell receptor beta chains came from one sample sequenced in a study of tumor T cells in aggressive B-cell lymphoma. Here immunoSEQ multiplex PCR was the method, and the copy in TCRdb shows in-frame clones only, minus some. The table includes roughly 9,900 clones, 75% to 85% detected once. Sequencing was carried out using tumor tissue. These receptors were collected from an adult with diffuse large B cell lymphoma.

CDR3 region: CASSFQREGYNEQFF. The DNA for the CDR3 is TGTGCCAGCAGCTTCCAGCGGGAGGGCTACAATGAGCAGTTCTTC. The rearrangement links TRBV11-2 to TRBJ2-1, with TRBD2 matching over 10 bases. This CDR3 comprises 15 residues. Germline trimming cut 3 bases from V and 3 bases from J; bases unmatched to any gene: 2. CDR1 and CDR2 from the germline V gene are SGHAT and FQNNGV.

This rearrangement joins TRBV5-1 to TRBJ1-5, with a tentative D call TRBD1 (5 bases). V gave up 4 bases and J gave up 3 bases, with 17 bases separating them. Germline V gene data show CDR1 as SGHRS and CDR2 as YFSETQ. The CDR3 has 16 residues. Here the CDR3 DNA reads TGCGCCAGCAGCCGCTTAGGGGTCGGGTCCAATCAGCCCCAGCATTTT. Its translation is CASSRLGVGSNQPQHF.

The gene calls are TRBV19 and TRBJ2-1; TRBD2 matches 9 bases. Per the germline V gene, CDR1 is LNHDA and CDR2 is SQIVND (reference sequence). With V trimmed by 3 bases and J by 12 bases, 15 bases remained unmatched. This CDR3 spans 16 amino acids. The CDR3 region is CASSIPTSGPRGRQFF. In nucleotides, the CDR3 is TGTGCCAGTAGTATCCCGACTAGCGGACCAAGGGGGAGGCAGTTCTTC.

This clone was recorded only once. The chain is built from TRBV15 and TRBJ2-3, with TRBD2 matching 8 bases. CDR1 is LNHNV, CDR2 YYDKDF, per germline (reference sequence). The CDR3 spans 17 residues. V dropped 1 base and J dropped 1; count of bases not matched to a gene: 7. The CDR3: CATSRGGREAGTDTQYF. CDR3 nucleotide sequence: TGTGCCACCAGCAGAGGAGGGCGGGAGGCGGGCACAGATACGCAGTATTTT.

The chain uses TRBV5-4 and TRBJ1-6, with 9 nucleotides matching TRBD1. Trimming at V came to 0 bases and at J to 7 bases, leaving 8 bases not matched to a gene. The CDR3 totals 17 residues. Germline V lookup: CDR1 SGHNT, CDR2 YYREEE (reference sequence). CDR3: CASSLGGTGYPNSPLHF. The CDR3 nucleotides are TGTGCCAGCAGCTTGGGTGGGACAGGGTACCCCAATTCACCCCTCCACTTT.

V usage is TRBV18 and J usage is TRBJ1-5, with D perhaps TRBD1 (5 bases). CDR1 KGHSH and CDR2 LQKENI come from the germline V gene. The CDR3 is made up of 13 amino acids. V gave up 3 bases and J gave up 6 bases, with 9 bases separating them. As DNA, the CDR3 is TGTGCCAGCTCACCGGCCGGGGGTCAGCCCCAGCATTTT. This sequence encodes CASSPAGGQPQHF.